The T cell receptor (beta chain) described here comes from a study of blood T cell repertoires in COVID-19. Overall study: Acute-phase and convalescent COVID-19 samples originated in the United States, Italy and Spain. From T cells, B-cell-depleted T cells, or PBMCs came the material, which was cDNA or gDNA.

Per the authors' pipeline: Amplification with reference gene primers provided the estimates of nucleated cell counts. Clones were read by immunoSEQ multiplex PCR, and TCRdb kept only the in-frame ones, dropping some. V and J calls and clone size are those listed in that table; D and trimming were worked out from the DNA. The data contain around 280,000 clones, approximately 90% of them seen just once; the ten biggest clones take up 2.2%. Germline CDR1 is MNHEY and CDR2 is SVGEGT. Deletions cut 2 bases from V and 5 bases from J, with 15 bases between. The CDR3 contains 15 residues. Material for sequencing was peripheral blood. The clonotype was recovered from a woman aged 45-59 years who had recovered from COVID-19. V usage is TRBV6-2 or TRBV6-3 and J usage is TRBJ1-1; D unresolved. CDR3 nucleotide sequence: TGTGCCAGCAGTTACCCCGGGAGGGCGGGAACTGAAGCTTTCTTT. This sequence encodes CASSYPGRAGTEAFF.